The clone carrying this T cell receptor (beta chain) was found a few times. The antigen remains undetermined. The sample comes from a study of human T cells and chemical hapten exposure. Noted time point: pre-sensitization, week 0. The sample's treatment: therapeutic diphenylcyclopropenone sensitization with weekly scalp DPC. It was unfractionated whole blood from which total RNA was extracted. The study, taken as a whole, reports: There was a positive correlation between PT1 expanded TCR counts and patch test score.

Trimming cost V 6 bases and J 2 bases, with 10 bases left between them. The length of the CDR3 is 13 residues. The library labeled individual cDNA molecules by adding unique molecular identifiers to them. TCRdb called the RACE reads again in MiXCR, with one record for every CDR3 protein. The repertoire includes about 120,000 distinct CDR3 sequences, approximately 13% of them detected once, and about 3% sits in the top ten. The chain has TRBV12-3 or TRBV12-4 and TRBJ2-5; tentatively, D is TRBD1 (5 bases). Sequencing was performed on whole blood, taken in connection with sensitization to the hapten diphenylcyclopropenone (DPC). The clonotype was recovered from a woman aged 18 to 35 with alopecia areata. Some clones in this sample may be carry-over from other donors' samples. CDR3 bases: TGTGCCAGCAGCGACAGTTTACAAGAGACCCAGTACTTC. Protein sequence: CASSDSLQETQYF.